These T cell receptor beta chains were read from a single sample in a study of cytomegalovirus exposure and HLA in healthy donors. Produced via immunoSEQ multiplex PCR; TCRdb's table is partial and in-frame only. The table lists some 120,000 clones, about 10% of them singletons, with 4.6% in the top ten. Sequenced sample: PBMCs. These receptors were obtained from a young woman in good health and CMV-seropositive. The CDR3 runs from the conserved cysteine through the conserved F or W. A D gene is named only where the DNA matches it firmly. Only some rows state a clone size, as once, few, many or a class for expanded clones.

V	size	J	D	DNA	CDR3
TRBV27	-	TRBJ2-3	-	TGTGCCAGCAGTTTATCACGGGATACGCAGTATTTT	CASSLSRDTQYF
TRBV19	-	TRBJ1-5	-	TGTGCCAGTAGTATAGGACAGGTGGATCAGCCCCAGCATTTT	CASSIGQVDQPQHF
TRBV6-5	few	TRBJ1-1	-	TGTGCCAGCGCAAACGGCGGGACGAACACTGAAGCTTTCTTT	CASANGGTNTEAFF
TRBV11-2	few	TRBJ1-5	-	TGTGCCAGCAGCCGGACACCCAATCAGCCCCAGCATTTT	CASSRTPNQPQHF
TRBV7-6	-	TRBJ1-2	-	TGTGCCAGCAGACTCCCCGGGACAACGGGGGGCTACACCTTC	CASRLPGTTGGYTF
TRBV6-5	few	TRBJ2-7	-	TGTGCCAGCAGCCGTTTAGACACAGCCTACGAGCAGTACTTC	CASSRLDTAYEQYF
TRBV7-8	few	TRBJ1-3	-	TGTGCCAGCACCCTGGACAGCTCTGGAAACACCATATATTTT	CASTLDSSGNTIYF
TRBV28	few	TRBJ1-2	TRBD1	TGTGCCAGCAGTTCGGGACAGGTCTCTGGCTACACCTTC	CASSSGQVSGYTF
TRBV27	-	TRBJ2-2	TRBD1	TGTGCCAGCAGTTTATTTACAGGGGGAAGCGGGGAGCTGTTTTTT	CASSLFTGGSGELFF
TRBV7-6	few	TRBJ1-1	TRBD1	TGTGCCAGCAGCGTTACAGGGGATCACACTGAAGCTTTCTTT	CASSVTGDHTEAFF
TRBV29-1	-	TRBJ1-1	TRBD1	TGCAGCGTATGGACAGGGATGAACACTGAAGCTTTCTTT	CSVWTGMNTEAFF
TRBV27	-	TRBJ2-1	-	TGTGCCAGCAATAAGGGGTTAGGACAGTACAATGAGCAGTTCTTC	CASNKGLGQYNEQFF
TRBV30	-	TRBJ1-1	-	TGTGCCTGGAGTGCGGTGGGGCGGAACACTGAAGCTTTCTTT	CAWSAVGRNTEAFF
TRBV6-1	few	TRBJ1-4	TRBD1	TGTGCGTTGGGGACAGGGTACGAAAAACTGTTTTTT	CALGTGYEKLFF
TRBV5-8	-	TRBJ1-1	-	TGTGCCACCGCATACTACAACACTGAAGCTTTCTTT	CATAYYNTEAFF
TRBV7-6	few	TRBJ2-6	-	TGTGCCAGCAGCTTAGGTTCAAGGGGCCCCGAGTCCGGGGCCAACGTCCTGACTTTC	CASSLGSRGPESGANVLTF
TRBV30	few	TRBJ2-2	-	TGTGCCTGGAGTGTACAGGTCACCGGGGAGCTGTTTTTT	CAWSVQVTGELFF
TRBV4-2	-	TRBJ2-1	-	TGTGCCAGCAGCCAAGCAAGCGGAGACCTTAATGAGCAGTTCTTC	CASSQASGDLNEQFF
TRBV6-5	few	TRBJ1-4	-	TGTGCCAGCAGCGAGAGGATTGCAACTAATGAAAAACTGTTTTTT	CASSERIATNEKLFF
TRBV27	-	TRBJ2-7	TRBD1	TGTGCCAGCAGTCCCCGGGACAGGGGCGAGCAGTACTTC	CASSPRDRGEQYF
TRBV6-1	few	TRBJ1-2	-	TGTGCCAGCATGGGGCAGCCCTATGGCTACACCTTC	CASMGQPYGYTF
TRBV7-3	-	TRBJ2-6	-	TGTGCCAGCACCCAGGGCAGGGGGGTCAACGTCCTGACTTTC	CASTQGRGVNVLTF
TRBV9	many	TRBJ2-7	TRBD2	TGTGCCAGCAGTGGCGCTAGCGGAGGGCAGTACTTC	CASSGASGGQYF